This TCR beta chain was sequenced during a study of cytomegalovirus exposure and HLA in healthy donors. The study, taken as a whole, reports: Specific recognition of CMV antigens was confirmed in vitro for a few chains (all CMV-associated). Researchers catalogued approximately 170 TCR beta chains as cytomegalovirus-associated.

The ends were cut back, 3 bases at V and 5 bases at J, with 13 bases in the middle. Germline lookup yields CDR1 KGHSH and CDR2 LQKENI. This CDR3 contains 14 residues. The donors formed part of the approximately 120-subject validation cohort, distinct from the roughly 700-subject first cohort. This clone was observed once. Its cognate antigen is unknown. Data came from immunoSEQ multiplex PCR; TCRdb stores just in-frame clones and leaves some out. In the table there are fewer than 250,000 clones, over 65% of which are singletons. V gene TRBV18 combines with J gene TRBJ1-1, with no clear D. The sequence came from a woman aged 18-35 years in good health and CMV-seronegative. Sequenced material: PBMCs. CDR3 in DNA: TGTGCCAGCTCACCGGGAGGATATTGGACTGAAGCTTTCTTT. Protein: CASSPGGYWTEAFF.